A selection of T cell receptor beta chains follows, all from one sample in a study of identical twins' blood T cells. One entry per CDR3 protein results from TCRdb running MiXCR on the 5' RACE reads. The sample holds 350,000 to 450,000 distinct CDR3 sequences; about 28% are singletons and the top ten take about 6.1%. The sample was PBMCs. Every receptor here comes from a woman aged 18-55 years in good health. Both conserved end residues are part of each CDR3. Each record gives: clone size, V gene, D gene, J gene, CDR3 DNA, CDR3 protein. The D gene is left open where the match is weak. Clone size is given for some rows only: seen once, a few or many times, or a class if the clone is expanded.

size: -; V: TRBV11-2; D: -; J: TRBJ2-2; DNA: TGTGCCAGCAGCTTTTTACCCACCGGGGAGCTGTTTTTT; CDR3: CASSFLPTGELFF
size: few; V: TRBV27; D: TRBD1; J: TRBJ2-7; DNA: TGTGCCAGCAGTCCCCGGGACAGGGTTGGCTACGAGCAGTACTTC; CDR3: CASSPRDRVGYEQYF
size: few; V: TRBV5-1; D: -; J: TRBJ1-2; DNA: TGCGCCAGCAGCTACTACAGGGACGGCTACACCTTC; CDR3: CASSYYRDGYTF
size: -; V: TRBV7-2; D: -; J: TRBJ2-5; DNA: TGTGCCAGCAGCTCTAACAGGAAAGAGACCCAGTACTTC; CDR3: CASSSNRKETQYF
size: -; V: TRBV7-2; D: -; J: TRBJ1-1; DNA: TGTGCCAGCAGCTTAGAAAGGATAACTGAAGCTTTCTTT; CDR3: CASSLERITEAFF
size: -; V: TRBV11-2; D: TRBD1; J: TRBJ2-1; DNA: TGTGCCAGCAGCCGGGACAGAGGGGTCTACAATGAGCAGTTCTTC; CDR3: CASSRDRGVYNEQFF
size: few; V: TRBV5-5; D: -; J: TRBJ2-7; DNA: TGTGCCAGCAGCTACGCAATTGGGCCAGCCTTAGGGACCTACGAGCAGTACTTC; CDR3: CASSYAIGPALGTYEQYF
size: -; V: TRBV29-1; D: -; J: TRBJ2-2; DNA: TGCAGCTGTGGGGGATTCGGGCCCGGGGAGCTGTTTTTT; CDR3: CSCGGFGPGELFF
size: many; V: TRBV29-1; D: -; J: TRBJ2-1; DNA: TGCAGCGTGCCCCTTGGGACGGCTTTAAATGAGCAGTTCTTC; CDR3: CSVPLGTALNEQFF
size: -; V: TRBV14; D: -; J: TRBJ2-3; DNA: TGTGCCAGCAGCCCTATTCAGGGTTCCTACACAGATACGCAGTATTTT; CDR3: CASSPIQGSYTDTQYF
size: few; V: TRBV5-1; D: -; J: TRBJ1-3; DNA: TGCGCCAGCAGCTTCCGTCCCGGGACACCCGGAAACACCATATATTTT; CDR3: CASSFRPGTPGNTIYF
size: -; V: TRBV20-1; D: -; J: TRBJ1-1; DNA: TGCAGTGCGACACAGGACGGGAACACTGAAGCTTTCTTT; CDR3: CSATQDGNTEAFF
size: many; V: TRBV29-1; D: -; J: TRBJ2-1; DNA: TGCAGCGTTTACTACAATGAGCAGTTCTTC; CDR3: CSVYYNEQFF
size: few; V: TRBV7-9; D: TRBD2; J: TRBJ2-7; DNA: TGTGCCAGCAGCCTCCCACTAGCGGGCGAACCCTACGAGCAGTACTTC; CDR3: CASSLPLAGEPYEQYF
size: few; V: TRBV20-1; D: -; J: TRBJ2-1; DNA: TGCAGTGCTAGGTCACTACTTGACAATGAGCAGTTCTTC; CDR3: CSARSLLDNEQFF
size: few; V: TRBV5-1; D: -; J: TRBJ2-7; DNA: TGCGCCAGCACGGAGGATAACTCCTACGAGCAGTACTTC; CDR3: CASTEDNSYEQYF
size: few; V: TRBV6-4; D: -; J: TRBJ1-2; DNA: TGTGCCAGCAGTGACTCGCAGGACCTCTATGGCTACACCTTC; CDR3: CASSDSQDLYGYTF
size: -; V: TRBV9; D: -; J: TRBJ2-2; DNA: TGTGCCAGCAGCGTAGTCTATTCAAGGCCGAACACCGGGGAGCTGTTTTTT; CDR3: CASSVVYSRPNTGELFF
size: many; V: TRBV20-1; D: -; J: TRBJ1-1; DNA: TGCAGTGCCCTCAGGGAGGGACCAGGTTTAGCTTTCTTT; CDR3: CSALREGPGLAFF
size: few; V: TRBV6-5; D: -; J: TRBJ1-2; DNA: TGTGCCAGCAGGGAGGGACATGAGTATGGCTACACCTTC; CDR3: CASREGHEYGYTF
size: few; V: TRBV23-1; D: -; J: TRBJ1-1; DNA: TGCGCCAGCAGTCATCCTTTGGCGGGGGAAGCTTTCTTT; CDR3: CASSHPLAGEAFF
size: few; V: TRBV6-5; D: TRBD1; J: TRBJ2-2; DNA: TGTGCCAGCAGTCCCGGGACAGCTGACACCGGGGAGCTGTTTTTT; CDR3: CASSPGTADTGELFF
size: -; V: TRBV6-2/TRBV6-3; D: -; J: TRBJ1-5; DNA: TGTGCCAGCAGTTATTCCGGGGAGCAGCCCCAGCATTTT; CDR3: CASSYSGEQPQHF
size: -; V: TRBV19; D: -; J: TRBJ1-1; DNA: TGTGCCAGTAGTATGGTCTCTAACACTGAAGCTTTCTTT; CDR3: CASSMVSNTEAFF
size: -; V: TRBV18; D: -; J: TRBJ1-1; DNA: TGTGCCAGCCCACCGCGGCTGAACACTGAAGCTTTCTTT; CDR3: CASPPRLNTEAFF
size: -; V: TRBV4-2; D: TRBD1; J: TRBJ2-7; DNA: TGTGCCAGCAGCCAAGTGTCGACAGGGTGGGACTACGAGCAGTACTTC; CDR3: CASSQVSTGWDYEQYF
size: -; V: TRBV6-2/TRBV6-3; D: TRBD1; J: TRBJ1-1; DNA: TGTGCCAGCGCCTACGGACAGGGGTCTGGCAAAGACACTGAAGCTTTCTTT; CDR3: CASAYGQGSGKDTEAFF
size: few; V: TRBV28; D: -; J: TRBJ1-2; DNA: TGTGCCAGCAGTTTGAACAGCCTTAACTATGGCTACACCTTC; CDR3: CASSLNSLNYGYTF
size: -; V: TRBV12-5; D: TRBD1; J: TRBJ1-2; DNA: TGTGCTAGTGACCCAGGACAGGGGTACTATGGCTACACCTTC; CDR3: CASDPGQGYYGYTF
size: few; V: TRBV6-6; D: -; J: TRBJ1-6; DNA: TGTGCCAGCAGGGGGGATGGAGATAATTCACCCCTCCACTTT; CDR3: CASRGDGDNSPLHF
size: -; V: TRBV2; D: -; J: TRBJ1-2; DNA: TGTGCCAGCAGTGGACAGTCCTATGGCTACACCTTC; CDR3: CASSGQSYGYTF
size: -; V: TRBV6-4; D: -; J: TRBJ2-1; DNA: TGTGCCAGCAGTGATCAGGGGACCTACAATGAGCAGTTCTTC; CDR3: CASSDQGTYNEQFF
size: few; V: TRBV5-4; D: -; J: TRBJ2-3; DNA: TGTGCCAGCAGCTTGGAAGTAGGTGCAGATACGCAGTATTTT; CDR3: CASSLEVGADTQYF
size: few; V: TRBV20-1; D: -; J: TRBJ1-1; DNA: TGCAGTGCTCAGCCAGGGACGGTGAACACTGAAGCTTTCTTT; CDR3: CSAQPGTVNTEAFF
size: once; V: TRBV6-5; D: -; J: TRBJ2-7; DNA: TGTGCCAGCAGTTGGTGGGCGGAGACAGCGCCCTACGAGCAGTACTTC; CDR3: CASSWWAETAPYEQYF
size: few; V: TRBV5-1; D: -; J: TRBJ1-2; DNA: TGCGCCAGCAGCCAGACGGCTCCTTATGGCTACACCTTC; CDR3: CASSQTAPYGYTF
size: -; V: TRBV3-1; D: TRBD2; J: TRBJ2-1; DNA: TGTGCCAGCAGCCAAAGCCGAGGAACGGGAGGGTACAATGAGCAGTTCTTC; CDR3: CASSQSRGTGGYNEQFF
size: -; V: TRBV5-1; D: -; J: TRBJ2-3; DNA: TGCGCCAGCAGCTCGGGGGTTTCAGATACGCAGTATTTT; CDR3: CASSSGVSDTQYF
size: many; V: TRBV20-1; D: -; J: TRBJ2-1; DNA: TGCAGTGCTAGAAGTTGGGGTCTAGCGCGCGACAATGAGCAGTTCTTC; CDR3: CSARSWGLARDNEQFF
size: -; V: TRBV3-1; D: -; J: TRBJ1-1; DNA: TGTGCCAGCAGCCAAGGGTCGAGTGGCACTGAAGCTTTCTTT; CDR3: CASSQGSSGTEAFF
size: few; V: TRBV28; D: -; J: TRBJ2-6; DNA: TGTGCCAGCAGTTTAGGGGCAGCCTTCTCTGGGGCCAACGTCCTGACTTTC; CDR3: CASSLGAAFSGANVLTF
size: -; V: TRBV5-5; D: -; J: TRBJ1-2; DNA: TGTGCCAGCAGCCGCGGGCGGGGTATAGAAGGCTACACCTTC; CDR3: CASSRGRGIEGYTF
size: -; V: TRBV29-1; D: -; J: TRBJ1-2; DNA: TGCAGCGTTGAAGGGGACGGCTACACCTTC; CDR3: CSVEGDGYTF
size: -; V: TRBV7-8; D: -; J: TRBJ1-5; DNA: TGTGCCAGCAGCTTCGGGACGGCTCCGCATAGCAATCAGCCCCAGCATTTT; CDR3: CASSFGTAPHSNQPQHF
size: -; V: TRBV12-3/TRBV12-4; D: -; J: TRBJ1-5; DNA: TGTGCCAGCAGTTTTGTTGTTCAGCCCCAGCATTTT; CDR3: CASSFVVQPQHF
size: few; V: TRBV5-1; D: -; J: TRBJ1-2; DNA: TGCGCCAGCAGCGTAGACACGATCTATGGCTACACCTTC; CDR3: CASSVDTIYGYTF
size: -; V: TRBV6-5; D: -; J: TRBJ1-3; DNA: TGTGCCAGCAGTTTGGGCCTTGGGGGAATTGGAAACACCATATATTTT; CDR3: CASSLGLGGIGNTIYF
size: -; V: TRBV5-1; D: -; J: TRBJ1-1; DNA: TGCGCCAGCCGTCGGGAGGGTAGGGTGATGAACACTGAAGCTTTCTTT; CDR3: CASRREGRVMNTEAFF
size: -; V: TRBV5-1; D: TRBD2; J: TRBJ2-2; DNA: TGCGCCAGCAGCCCGGGACTAGCGGAACTGGGGGAGCTGTTTTTT; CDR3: CASSPGLAELGELFF
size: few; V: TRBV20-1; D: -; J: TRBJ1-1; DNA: TGCAGTGCTATAGGCGACCGCGGGAACACTGAAGCTTTCTTT; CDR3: CSAIGDRGNTEAFF
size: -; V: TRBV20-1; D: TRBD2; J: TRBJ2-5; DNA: TGCAGTGCCTCCCTAGCGGGAGTCGGGAAGACCCAGTACTTC; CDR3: CSASLAGVGKTQYF
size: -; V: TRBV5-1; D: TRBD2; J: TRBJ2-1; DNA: TGCGCCAGCAGCACCGGGGGGGCCGGGAATGAGCAGTTCTTC; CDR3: CASSTGGAGNEQFF
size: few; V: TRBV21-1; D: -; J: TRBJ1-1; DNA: TGTGCCAGCAGCGGGTACAGGGAAGATTTTCAGGATGAAGCTTTCTTT; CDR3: CASSGYREDFQDEAFF